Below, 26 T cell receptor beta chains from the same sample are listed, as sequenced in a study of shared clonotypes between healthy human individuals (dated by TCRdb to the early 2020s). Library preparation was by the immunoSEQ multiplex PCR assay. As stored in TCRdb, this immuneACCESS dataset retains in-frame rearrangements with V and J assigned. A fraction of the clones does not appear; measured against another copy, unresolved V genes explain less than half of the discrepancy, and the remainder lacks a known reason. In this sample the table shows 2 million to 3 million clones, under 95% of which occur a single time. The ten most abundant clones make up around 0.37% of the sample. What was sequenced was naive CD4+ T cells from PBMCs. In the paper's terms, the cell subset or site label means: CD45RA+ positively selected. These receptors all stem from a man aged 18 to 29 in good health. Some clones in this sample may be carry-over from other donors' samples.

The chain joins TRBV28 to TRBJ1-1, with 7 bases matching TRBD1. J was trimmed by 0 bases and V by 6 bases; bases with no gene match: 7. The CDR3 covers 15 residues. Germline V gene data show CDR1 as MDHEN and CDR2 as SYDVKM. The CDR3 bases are TGTGCCAGCAGCCCGGGACAGACGATGAACACTGAAGCTTTCTTT. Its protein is CASSPGQTMNTEAFF.

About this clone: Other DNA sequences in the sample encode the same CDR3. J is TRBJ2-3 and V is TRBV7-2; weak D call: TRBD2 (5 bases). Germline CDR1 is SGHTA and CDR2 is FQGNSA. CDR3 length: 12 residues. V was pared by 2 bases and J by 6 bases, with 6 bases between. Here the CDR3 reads CASSLLADTQYF. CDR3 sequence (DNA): TGTGCCAGCAGCTTACTAGCCGATACGCAGTATTTT.

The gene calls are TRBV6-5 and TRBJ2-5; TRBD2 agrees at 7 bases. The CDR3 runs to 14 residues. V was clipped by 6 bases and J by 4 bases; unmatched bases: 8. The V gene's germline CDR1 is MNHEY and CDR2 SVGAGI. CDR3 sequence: CASSRLGEGETQYF. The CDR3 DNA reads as TGTGCCAGCAGCCGGCTAGGGGAGGGAGAGACCCAGTACTTC.

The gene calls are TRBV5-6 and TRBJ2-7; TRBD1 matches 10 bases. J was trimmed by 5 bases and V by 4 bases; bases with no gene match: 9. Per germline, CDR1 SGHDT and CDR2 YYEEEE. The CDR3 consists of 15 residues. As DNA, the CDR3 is TGTGCCAGCAGCCTCCGGGACAGGGGAGATGACGAGCAGTACTTC. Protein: CASSLRDRGDDEQYF.

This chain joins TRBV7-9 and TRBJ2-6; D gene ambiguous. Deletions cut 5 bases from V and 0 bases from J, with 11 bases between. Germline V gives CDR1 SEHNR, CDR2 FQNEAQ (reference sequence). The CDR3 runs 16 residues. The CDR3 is CASSDLPSSGANVLTF. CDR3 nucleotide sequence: TGTGCCAGCAGCGACCTACCAAGCTCTGGGGCCAACGTCCTGACTTTC.

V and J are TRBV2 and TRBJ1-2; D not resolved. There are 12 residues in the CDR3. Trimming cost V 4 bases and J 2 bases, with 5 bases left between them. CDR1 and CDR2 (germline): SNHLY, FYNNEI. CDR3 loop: CASSVTNYGYTF. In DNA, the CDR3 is TGTGCCAGCAGTGTTACGAACTATGGCTACACCTTC.

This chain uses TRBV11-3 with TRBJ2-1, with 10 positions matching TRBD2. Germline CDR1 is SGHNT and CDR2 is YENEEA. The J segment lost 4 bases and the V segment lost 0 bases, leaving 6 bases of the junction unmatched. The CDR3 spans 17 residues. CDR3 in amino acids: CASSLDGGLAEYNEQFF. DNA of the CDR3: TGTGCCAGCAGCTTAGATGGCGGACTAGCGGAGTACAATGAGCAGTTCTTC.

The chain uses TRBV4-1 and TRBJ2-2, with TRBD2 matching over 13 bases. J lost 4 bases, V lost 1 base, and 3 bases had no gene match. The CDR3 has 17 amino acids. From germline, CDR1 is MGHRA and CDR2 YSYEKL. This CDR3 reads CASSQVRLAGGTGELFF. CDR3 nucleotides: TGCGCCAGCAGCCAAGTAAGACTAGCGGGAGGCACCGGGGAGCTGTTTTTT.

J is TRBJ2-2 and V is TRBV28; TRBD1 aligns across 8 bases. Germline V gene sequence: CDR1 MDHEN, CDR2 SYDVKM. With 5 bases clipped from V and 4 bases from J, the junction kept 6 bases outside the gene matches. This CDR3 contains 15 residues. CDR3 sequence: CASSQQGVFTGELFF. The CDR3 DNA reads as TGTGCCAGCAGTCAACAGGGGGTGTTCACCGGGGAGCTGTTTTTT.

In DNA, the CDR3 is TGTGCCAGCAGCTTCCTAGCGGGAGGGTTTTCAGATACGCAGTATTTT. Its protein product is CASSFLAGGFSDTQYF. The rearrangement links TRBV11-2 to TRBJ2-3, with 12 bases identical to TRBD2. After removal of 3 bases from V and 4 bases from J, the junction contained 5 bases not matched to a gene. Germline V gene lookup returns CDR1 SGHAT and CDR2 FQNNGV. The CDR3 totals 16 residues. Combining the CDR3 with reference TRBV11-2 and TRBJ2-3 gives the whole variable domain EAGVAQSPRYKIIEKRQSVAFWCNPISGHATLYWYQQILGQGPKLLIQFQNNGVVDDSQLPKDRFSAERLKGVDSTLKIQPAKLEDSAVYLCASSFLAGGFSDTQYFGPGTRLTVL.

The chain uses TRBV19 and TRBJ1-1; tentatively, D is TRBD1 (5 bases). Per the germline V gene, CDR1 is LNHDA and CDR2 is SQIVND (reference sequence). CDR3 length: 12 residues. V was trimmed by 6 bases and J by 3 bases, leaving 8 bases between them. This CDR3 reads CASSDSYTEAFF. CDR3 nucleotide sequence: TGTGCCAGTAGCGACAGCTACACTGAAGCTTTCTTT.

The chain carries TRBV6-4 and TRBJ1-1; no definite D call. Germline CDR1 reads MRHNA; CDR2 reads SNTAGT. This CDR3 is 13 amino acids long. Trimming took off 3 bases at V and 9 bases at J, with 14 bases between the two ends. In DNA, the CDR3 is TGTGCCAGCAGTGATCTTGTCGGGGAAAAAGCTTTCTTT. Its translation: CASSDLVGEKAFF.

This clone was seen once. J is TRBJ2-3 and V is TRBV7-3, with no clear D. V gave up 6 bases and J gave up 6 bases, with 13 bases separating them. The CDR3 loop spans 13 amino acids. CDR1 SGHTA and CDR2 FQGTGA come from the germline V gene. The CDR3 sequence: CASRDPSRDTQYF. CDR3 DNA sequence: TGTGCCAGCAGGGACCCATCGAGGGATACGCAGTATTTT.

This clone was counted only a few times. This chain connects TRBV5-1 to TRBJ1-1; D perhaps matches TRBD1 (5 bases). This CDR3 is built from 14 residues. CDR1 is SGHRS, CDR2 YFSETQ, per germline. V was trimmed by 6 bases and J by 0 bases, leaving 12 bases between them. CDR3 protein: CASTQGVLNTEAFF. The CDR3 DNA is TGCGCCAGCACCCAGGGAGTCTTGAACACTGAAGCTTTCTTT.

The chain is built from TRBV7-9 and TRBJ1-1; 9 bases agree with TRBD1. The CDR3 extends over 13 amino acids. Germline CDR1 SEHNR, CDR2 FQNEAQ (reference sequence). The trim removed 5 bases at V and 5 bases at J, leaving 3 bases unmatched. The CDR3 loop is CASSVTGGTEAFF. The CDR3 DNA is TGTGCCAGCAGCGTGACAGGGGGGACTGAAGCTTTCTTT. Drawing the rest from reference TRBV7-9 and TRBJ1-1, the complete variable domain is DTGVSQNPRHKITKRGQNVTFRCDPISEHNRLYWYRQTLGQGPEFLTYFQNEAQLEKSRLLSDRFSAERPKGSFSTLEIQRTEQGDSAMYLCASSVTGGTEAFFGQGTRLTVV.

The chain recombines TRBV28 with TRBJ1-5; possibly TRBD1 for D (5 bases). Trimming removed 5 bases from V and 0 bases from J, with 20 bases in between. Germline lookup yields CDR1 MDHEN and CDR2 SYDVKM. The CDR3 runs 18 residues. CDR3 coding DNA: TGTGCCAGCAGTCCGCGGGGCGCGGCACTTTATAGCAATCAGCCCCAGCATTTT. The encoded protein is CASSPRGAALYSNQPQHF.

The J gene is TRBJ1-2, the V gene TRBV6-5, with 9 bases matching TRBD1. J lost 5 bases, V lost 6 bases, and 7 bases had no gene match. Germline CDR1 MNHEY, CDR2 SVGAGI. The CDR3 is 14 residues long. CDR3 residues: CASSRQGVGYGYTF. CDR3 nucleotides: TGTGCCAGCAGCCGACAGGGGGTGGGATATGGCTACACCTTC.

CDR3 sequence reads: CASSGGQGKGEGYTF. The DNA for the CDR3 is TGTGCCAGCAGTGGGGGACAGGGGAAGGGTGAAGGCTACACCTTC. The chain carries TRBV28 and TRBJ1-2, with 10 bases fitting TRBD1. Trimming took 5 bases from V and 8 from J; bases not matched to a gene: 11. The CDR3 totals 15 residues. The germline V gene encodes CDR1 MDHEN and CDR2 SYDVKM.

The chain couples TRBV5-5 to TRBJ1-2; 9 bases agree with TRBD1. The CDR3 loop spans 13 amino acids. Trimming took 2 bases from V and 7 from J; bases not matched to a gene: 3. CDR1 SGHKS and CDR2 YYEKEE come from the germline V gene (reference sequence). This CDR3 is CASSFGQGSGYTF. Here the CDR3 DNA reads TGTGCCAGCAGCTTTGGACAGGGGAGTGGCTACACCTTC.

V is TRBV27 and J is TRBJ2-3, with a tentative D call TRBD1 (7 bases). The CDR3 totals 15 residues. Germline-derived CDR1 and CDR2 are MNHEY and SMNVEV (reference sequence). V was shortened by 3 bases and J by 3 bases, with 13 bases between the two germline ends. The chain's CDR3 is CASSFRQGGTDTQYF. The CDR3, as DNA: TGTGCCAGCAGTTTTCGGCAGGGGGGTACAGATACGCAGTATTTT.

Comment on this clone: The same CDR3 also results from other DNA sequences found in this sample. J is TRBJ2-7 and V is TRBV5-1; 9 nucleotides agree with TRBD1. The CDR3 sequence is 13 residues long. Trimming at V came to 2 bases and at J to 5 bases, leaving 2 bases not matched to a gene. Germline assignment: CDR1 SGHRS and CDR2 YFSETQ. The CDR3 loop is CASSFGTGNEQYF. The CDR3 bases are TGCGCCAGCAGCTTCGGGACAGGGAACGAGCAGTACTTC.

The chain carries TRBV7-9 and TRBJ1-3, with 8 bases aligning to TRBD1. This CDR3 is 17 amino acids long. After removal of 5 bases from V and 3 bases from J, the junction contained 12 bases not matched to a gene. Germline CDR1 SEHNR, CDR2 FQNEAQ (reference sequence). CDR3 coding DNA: TGTGCCAGCAGCCCTGATAGGACAGGGCTTGGTGGAAACACCATATATTTT. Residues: CASSPDRTGLGGNTIYF. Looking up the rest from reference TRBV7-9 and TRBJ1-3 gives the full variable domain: DTGVSQNPRHKITKRGQNVTFRCDPISEHNRLYWYRQTLGQGPEFLTYFQNEAQLEKSRLLSDRFSAERPKGSFSTLEIQRTEQGDSAMYLCASSPDRTGLGGNTIYFGEGSWLTVV.

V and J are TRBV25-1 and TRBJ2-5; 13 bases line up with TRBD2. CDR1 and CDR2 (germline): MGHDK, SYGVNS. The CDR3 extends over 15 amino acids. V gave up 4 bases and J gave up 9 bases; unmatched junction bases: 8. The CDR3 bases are TGTGCCAGCAGTGGGGGACTAGCGGGGCACGCGGCCCAGTACTTC. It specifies CASSGGLAGHAAQYF. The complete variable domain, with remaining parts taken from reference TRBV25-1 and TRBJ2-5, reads EADIYQTPRYLVIGTGKKITLECSQTMGHDKMYWYQQDPGMELHLIHYSYGVNSTEKGDLSSESTVSRIRTEHFPLTLESARPSHTSQYLCASSGGLAGHAAQYFGPGTRLLVL.

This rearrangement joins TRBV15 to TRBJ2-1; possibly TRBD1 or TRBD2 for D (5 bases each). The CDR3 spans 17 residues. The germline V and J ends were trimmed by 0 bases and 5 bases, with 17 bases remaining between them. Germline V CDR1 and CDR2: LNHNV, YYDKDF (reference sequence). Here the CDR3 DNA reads TGTGCCACCAGCAGAGATGTTGGGACCTTGGGAAACAATGAGCAGTTCTTC. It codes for CATSRDVGTLGNNEQFF.

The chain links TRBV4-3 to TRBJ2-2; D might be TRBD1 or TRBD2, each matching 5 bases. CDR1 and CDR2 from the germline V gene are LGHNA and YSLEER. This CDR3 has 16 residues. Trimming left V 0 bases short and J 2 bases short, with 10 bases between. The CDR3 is CASSQDMRGNTGELFF. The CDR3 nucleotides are TGCGCCAGCAGCCAAGATATGAGGGGAAACACCGGGGAGCTGTTTTTT.

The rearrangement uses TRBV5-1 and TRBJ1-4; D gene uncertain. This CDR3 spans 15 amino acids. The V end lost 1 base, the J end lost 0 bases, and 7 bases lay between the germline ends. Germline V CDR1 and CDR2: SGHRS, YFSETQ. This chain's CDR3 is CASSLIGTTNEKLFF. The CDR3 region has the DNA TGCGCCAGCAGCTTGATAGGGACAACTAATGAAAAACTGTTTTTT. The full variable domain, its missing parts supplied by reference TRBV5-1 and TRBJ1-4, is KAGVTQTPRYLIKTRGQQVTLSCSPISGHRSVSWYQQTPGQGLQFLFEYFSETQRNKGNFPGRFSGRQFSNSRSEMNVSTLELGDSALYLCASSLIGTTNEKLFFGSGTQLSVL.